This entry lists 6 T cell receptor beta chains sequenced from one sample in a study of blood T cells in healthy people across ages. Primers used in a second PCR of roughly 7 to 12 cycles were a sample-barcoded 5' primer and a J-beta primer mix. TCRdb processed the 5' RACE reads anew with MiXCR; each CDR3 protein has one entry. The sample carries about 1,500,000 distinct CDR3 sequences, 42% recorded once. Sequenced: blood. These TCRs come from a woman between 18 and 29 years old in good health.

With respect to this clonotype: One end of the junction varies from germline; a read error may be responsible. The gene calls are TRBV20-1 and TRBJ1-5; D call uncertain. This CDR3 has 14 amino acids. Germline-derived CDR1 and CDR2 are DFQATT and SNEGSKA (reference sequence). CDR3 bases: TGCAGTGCCACGTCATCGGTTGGGAATCAGCCTCAGCATTTT. It encodes CSATSSVGNQPQHF.

V gene TRBV6-1 combines with J gene TRBJ2-1; D not certain. The CDR3 totals 13 residues. Germline CDR1 reads MNHNS; CDR2 reads SASEGT. Trimming removed 6 bases from V and 4 bases from J, with 10 bases in between. The CDR3 loop is CASRSGPYNEQFF. CDR3 DNA: TGTGCCAGCAGATCCGGGCCTTACAATGAGCAGTTCTTC.

V is TRBV6-5 and J is TRBJ1-2; possible D gene TRBD1, 5 bases. Germline V gene sequence: CDR1 MNHEY, CDR2 SVGAGI. This CDR3 has 13 residues. The V end lost 6 bases, the J end lost 5 bases, and 13 bases lay between the germline ends. This CDR3 is CASRRGRTYGYTF. The CDR3 bases are TGTGCCAGCAGACGGGGACGGACTTATGGCTACACCTTC.

This chain connects TRBV20-1 to TRBJ1-1; TRBD1 matches at 7 bases. The CDR3 is 15 residues long. J lost 6 bases, V lost 0 bases, and 10 bases had no gene match. Germline CDR1 reads DFQATT; CDR2 reads SNEGSKA (reference sequence). CDR3 sequence: CSARDQSRGGPEAFF. The CDR3 coding sequence is TGCAGTGCTAGAGATCAGTCCAGGGGGGGCCCTGAAGCTTTCTTT.

J is TRBJ2-7 and V is TRBV6-1, with 16 positions matching TRBD2. Trimming removed 5 bases from V and 3 bases from J; junction bases left unmatched: 7. CDR3 length: 17 amino acids. CDR1 and CDR2 (germline): MNHNS, SASEGT. The chain's CDR3 is CASSPQGLAGGFYEQYF. The CDR3, as DNA: TGTGCCAGCAGTCCGCAGGGACTAGCGGGAGGGTTCTACGAGCAGTACTTC.

This clonotype was seen only a few times. The rearrangement joins TRBV7-2 to TRBJ2-3; D remains unclear. Trimming took off 3 bases at V and 0 bases at J, with 10 bases between the two ends. Germline V CDR1 and CDR2: SGHTA, FQGNSA. The CDR3 spans 15 residues. The CDR3 DNA follows: TGTGCCAGCAGCTTTCGTCAGACTAGCACAGATACGCAGTATTTT. The encoded protein is CASSFRQTSTDTQYF.